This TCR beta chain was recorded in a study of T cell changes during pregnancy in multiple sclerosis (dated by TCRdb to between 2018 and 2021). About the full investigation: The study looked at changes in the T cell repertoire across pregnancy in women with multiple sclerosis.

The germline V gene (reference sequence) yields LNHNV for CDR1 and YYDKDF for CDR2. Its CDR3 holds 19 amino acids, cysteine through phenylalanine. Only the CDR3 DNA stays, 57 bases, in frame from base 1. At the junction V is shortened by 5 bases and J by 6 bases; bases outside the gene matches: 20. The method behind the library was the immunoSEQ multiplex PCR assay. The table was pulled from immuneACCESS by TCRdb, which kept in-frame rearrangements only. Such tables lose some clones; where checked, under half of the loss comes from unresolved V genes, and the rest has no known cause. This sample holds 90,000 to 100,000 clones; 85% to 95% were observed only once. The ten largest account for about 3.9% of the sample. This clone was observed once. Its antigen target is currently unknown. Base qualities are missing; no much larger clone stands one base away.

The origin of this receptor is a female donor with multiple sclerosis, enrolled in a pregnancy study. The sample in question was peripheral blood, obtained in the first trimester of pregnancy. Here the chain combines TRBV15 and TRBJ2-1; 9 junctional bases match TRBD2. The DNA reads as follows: TGTGCCACCAGCCTAGGCAGCGGGGGGCTTACCCCTATTCGCAATGAGCAGTTCTTC. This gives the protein CATSLGSGGLTPIRNEQFF.